This TCR beta chain was identified during a study of T cell changes during pregnancy in multiple sclerosis. The method was immunoSEQ multiplex PCR; TCRdb's version includes in-frame clones alone and lacks a portion of them. The sample has about 62,000 clones, about 89% seen once; the top ten hold 2.5% to 3%. CDR1 is LGHNA and CDR2 is YSLEER in the germline V gene. V lost 3 bases and J 3 bases, leaving 14 bases between the germline ends. The CDR3 runs 15 residues. The source is a female donor with multiple sclerosis, enrolled in a pregnancy study. Material: peripheral blood, obtained in the first trimester of pregnancy. This chain uses TRBV4-3 with TRBJ1-1; D is uncertain. CDR3: CASSHPTGTYTEAFF. CDR3 nucleotides: TGCGCCAGCAGCCACCCGACGGGAACATACACTGAAGCTTTCTTT.